This T cell receptor (beta chain) comes out of a study of shared clonotypes between healthy human individuals. Study in general: A donor's plate count was three for CD4 naive and three for CD4 memory; CD8 naive had two and CD8 memory one. Notes on the study in general: Larger estimated richness was generally seen in naive subsets than in memory subsets.

Only in-frame clones appear in the TCRdb table, and some are missing; sequencing was by immunoSEQ multiplex PCR. The sample consists of 2,100,000 or so clones, approximately 94% of them appearing once. As regards this clone: The target antigen is unknown.

This clonotype was obtained from a man younger than 35 in good health. The sequenced sample was naive CD4+ T cells sorted from blood. The sample's subset: CD45RA+ positively selected.

In nucleotides, the CDR3 is TGTGCCAGCAGCTTAGATCATCTCTATTCACCCCTCCACTTT. Encoded protein: CASSLDHLYSPLHF. The chain joins TRBV7-2 to TRBJ1-6; no firm D call. V dropped 1 base and J dropped 8 bases, with 9 bases sitting between them. The CDR3 has 14 amino acids. The V gene's germline CDR1 is SGHTA and CDR2 FQGNSA. The complete variable domain, with remaining parts taken from reference TRBV7-2 and TRBJ1-6, reads GAGVSQSPSNKVTEKGKDVELRCDPISGHTALYWYRQSLGQGLEFLIYFQGNSAPDKSGLPSDRFSAERTGGSVSTLTIQRTQQEDSAVYLCASSLDHLYSPLHFGNGTRLTVT.